This record concerns one T cell receptor (beta chain) sequence. Its antigen is as yet unknown. These data belong to a study of T cells in Graves' hyperthyroidism and ophthalmopathy. As for the study in general: Peripheral blood was secured at the point of initial diagnosis, before any treatment.

Overall study findings and caveats: Blood samples included most of the expanded thyroid clonotypes exceeding 0.001.

With 4 bases clipped from V and 5 bases from J, the junction kept 4 bases outside the gene matches. The CDR3 consists of 13 residues. Germline values: CDR1 SEHNR, CDR2 FQNEAQ (reference sequence). Authors of the study amplified TCR beta CDR3 regions from RNA transcripts. First-round RT-PCR of the TCR CDR3 relied on the HTBI primer set. One entry per CDR3 protein, called by TCRdb with MiXCR from the multiplex PCR reads. There are around 360,000 distinct CDR3 sequences in the sample; roughly 15% occur only once, and roughly 19% lies in the top ten. The chain combines TRBV7-9 with TRBJ2-7; 8 bases line up with TRBD1. Material for sequencing was blood. This clonotype originated in an older woman with Graves' ophthalmopathy. The CDR3 loop is CASSSDREDEQYF. The DNA for the CDR3 is TGTGCCAGCAGCTCGGACAGGGAGGACGAGCAGTACTTC. Full variable domain (missing parts from reference TRBV7-9 and TRBJ2-7): DTGVSQNPRHKITKRGQNVTFRCDPISEHNRLYWYRQTLGQGPEFLTYFQNEAQLEKSRLLSDRFSAERPKGSFSTLEIQRTEQGDSAMYLCASSSDREDEQYFGPGTRLTVT.